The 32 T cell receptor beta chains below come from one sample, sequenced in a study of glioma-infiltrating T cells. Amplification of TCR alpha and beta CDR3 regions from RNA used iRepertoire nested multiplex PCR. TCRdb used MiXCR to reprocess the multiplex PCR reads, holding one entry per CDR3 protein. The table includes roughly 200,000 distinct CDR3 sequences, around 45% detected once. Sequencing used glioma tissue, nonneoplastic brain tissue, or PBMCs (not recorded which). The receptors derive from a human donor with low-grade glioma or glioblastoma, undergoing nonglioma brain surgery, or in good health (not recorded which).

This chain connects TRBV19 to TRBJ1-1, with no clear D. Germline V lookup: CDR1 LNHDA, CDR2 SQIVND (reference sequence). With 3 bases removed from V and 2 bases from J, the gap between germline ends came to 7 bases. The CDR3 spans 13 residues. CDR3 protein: CASSMGLNTEAFF. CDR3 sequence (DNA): TGTGCCAGTAGTATGGGCCTTAACACTGAAGCTTTCTTT.

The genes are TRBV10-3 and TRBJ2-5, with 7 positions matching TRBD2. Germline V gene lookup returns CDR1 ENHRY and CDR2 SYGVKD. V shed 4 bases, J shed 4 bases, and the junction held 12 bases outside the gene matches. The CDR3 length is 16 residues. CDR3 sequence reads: CAISALSGTDVETQYF. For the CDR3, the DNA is TGTGCCATCAGTGCTTTGAGCGGGACGGATGTAGAGACCCAGTACTTC.

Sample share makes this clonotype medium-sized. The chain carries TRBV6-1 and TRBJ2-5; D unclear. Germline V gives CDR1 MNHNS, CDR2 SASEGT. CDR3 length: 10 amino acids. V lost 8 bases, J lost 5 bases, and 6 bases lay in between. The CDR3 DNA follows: TGTGCCAGCGCATTCGAGACCCAGTACTTC. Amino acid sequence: CASAFETQYF.

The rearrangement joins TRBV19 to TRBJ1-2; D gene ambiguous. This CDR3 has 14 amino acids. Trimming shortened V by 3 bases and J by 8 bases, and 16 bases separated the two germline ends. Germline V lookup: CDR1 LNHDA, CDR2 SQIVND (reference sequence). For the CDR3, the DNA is TGTGCCAGTAGTATTCAAGAGGGAACGAGCGGCTACACCTTC. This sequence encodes CASSIQEGTSGYTF.

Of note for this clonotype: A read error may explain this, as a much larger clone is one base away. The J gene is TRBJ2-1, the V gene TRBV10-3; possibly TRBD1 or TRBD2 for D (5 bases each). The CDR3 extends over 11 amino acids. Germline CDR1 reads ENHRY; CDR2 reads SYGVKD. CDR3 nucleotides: TGTGACATCAGTGGGGGTGCTGAGCAGTTCTTC. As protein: CDISGGAEQFF.

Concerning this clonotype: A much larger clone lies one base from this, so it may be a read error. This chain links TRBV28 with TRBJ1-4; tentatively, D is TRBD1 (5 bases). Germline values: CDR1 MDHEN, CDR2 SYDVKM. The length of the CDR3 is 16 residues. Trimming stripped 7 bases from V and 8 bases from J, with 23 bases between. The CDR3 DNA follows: TGTGCCAGCACCACCCGGATTGGCAGGGAAGGCGAAAAACTGTTTTTT. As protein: CASTTRIGREGEKLFF.

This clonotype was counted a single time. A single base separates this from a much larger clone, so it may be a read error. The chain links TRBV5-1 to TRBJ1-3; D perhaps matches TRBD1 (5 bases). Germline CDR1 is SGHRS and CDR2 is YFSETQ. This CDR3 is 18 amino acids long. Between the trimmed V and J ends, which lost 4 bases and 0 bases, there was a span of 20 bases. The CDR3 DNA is TGCGCCAGCAGCGGGGACCAAAGGACGGGCTACTCTGGAAACACCATATATTTT. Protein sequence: CASSGDQRTGYSGNTIYF.

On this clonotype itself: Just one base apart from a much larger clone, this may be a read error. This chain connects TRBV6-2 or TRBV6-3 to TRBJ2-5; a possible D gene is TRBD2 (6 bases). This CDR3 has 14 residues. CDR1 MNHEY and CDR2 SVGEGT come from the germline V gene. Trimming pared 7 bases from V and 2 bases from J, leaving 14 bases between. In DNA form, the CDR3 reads TGTGCCAGCAAGCAGGGAGGCTTACAAGAGACCCAGTACTTC. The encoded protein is CASKQGGLQETQYF.

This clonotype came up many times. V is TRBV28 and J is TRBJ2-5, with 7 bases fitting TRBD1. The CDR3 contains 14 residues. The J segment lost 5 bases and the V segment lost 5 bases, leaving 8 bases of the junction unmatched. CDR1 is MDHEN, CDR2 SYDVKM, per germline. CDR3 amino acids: CASSTGALVETQYF. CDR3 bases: TGTGCCAGCAGTACAGGGGCCCTTGTGGAGACCCAGTACTTC.

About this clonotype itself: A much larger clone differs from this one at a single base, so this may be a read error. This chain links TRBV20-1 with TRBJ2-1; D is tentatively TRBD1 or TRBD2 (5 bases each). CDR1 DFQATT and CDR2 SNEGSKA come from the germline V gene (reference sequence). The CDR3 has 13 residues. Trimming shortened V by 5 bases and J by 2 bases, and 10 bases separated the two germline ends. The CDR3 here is CSADGATYNEQFF. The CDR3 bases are TGCAGTGCTGACGGGGCAACCTACAATGAGCAGTTCTTC.

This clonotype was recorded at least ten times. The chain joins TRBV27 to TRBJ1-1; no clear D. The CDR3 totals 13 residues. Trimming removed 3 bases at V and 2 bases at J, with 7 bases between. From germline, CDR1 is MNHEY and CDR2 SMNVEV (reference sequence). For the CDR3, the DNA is TGTGCCAGCAGTTTCTCTGTCAACACTGAAGCTTTCTTT. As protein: CASSFSVNTEAFF.

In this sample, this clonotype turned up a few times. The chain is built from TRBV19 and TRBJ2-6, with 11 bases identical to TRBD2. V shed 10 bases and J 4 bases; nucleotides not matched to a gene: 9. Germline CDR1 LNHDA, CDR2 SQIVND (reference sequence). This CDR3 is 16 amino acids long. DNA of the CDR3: TGTGCCACTTCACTAGCGGGAGTTGCAGGGGCCAACGTCCTGACTTTC. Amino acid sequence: CATSLAGVAGANVLTF.

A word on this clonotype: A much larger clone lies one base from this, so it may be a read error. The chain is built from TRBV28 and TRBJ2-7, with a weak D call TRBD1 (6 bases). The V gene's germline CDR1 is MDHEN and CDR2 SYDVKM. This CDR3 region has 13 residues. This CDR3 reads CTSSPQGRYEQYF. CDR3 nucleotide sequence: TGTACCAGCAGTCCACAGGGCCGCTACGAGCAGTACTTC.

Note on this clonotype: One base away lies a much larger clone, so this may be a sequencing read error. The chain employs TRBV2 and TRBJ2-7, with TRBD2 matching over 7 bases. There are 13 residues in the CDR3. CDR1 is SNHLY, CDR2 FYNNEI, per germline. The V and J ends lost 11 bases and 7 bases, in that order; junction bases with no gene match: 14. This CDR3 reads CASGLADYNEQYF. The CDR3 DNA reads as TGTGCCTCGGGGCTAGCGGACTACAATGAGCAGTACTTC.

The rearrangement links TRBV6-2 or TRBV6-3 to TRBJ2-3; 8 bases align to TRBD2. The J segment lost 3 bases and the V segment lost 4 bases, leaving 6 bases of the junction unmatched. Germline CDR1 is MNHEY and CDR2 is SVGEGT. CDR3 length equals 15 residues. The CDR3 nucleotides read TGTGCCAGCAGTTGGAGCGGGAGCAGAACAGATACGCAGTATTTT. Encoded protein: CASSWSGSRTDTQYF.

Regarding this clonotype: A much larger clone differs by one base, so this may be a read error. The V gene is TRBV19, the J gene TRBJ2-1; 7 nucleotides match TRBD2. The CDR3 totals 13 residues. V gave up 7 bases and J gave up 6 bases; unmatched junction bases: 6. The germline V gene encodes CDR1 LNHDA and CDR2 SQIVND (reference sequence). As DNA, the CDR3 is TGTGCCAGTAAGCGGGGAGGTGGCAATGAGCAGTTCTTC. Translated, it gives CASKRGGGNEQFF.

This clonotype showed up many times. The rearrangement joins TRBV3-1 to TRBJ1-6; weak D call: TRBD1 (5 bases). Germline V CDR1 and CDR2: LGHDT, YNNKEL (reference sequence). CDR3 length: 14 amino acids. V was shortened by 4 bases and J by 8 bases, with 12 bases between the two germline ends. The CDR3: CASSLSGNDSPLHF. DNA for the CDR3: TGTGCCAGCAGCCTTTCAGGGAACGATTCACCCCTCCACTTT.

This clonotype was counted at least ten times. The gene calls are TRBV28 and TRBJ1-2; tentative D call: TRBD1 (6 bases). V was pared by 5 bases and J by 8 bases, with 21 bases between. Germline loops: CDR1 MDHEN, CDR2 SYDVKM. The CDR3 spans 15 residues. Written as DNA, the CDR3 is TGTGCCAGCAGTCACCGGGACACCCCCTCAGGGGGCTACACCTTC. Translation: CASSHRDTPSGGYTF.

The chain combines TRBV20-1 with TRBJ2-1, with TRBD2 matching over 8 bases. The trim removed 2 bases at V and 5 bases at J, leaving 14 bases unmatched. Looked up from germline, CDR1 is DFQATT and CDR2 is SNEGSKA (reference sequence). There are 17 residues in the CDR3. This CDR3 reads CSARLYGSGSGNNEQFF. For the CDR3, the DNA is TGCAGTGCTAGACTATACGGAAGCGGGAGTGGGAACAATGAGCAGTTCTTC.

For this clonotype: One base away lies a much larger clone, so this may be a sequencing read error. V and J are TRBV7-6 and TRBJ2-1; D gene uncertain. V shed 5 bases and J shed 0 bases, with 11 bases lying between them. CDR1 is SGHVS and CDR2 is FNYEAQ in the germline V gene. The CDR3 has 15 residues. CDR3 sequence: CASSQGCSSYNEQFF. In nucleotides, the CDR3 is TGTGCCAGCAGCCAAGGATGTTCCTCCTACAATGAGCAGTTCTTC.

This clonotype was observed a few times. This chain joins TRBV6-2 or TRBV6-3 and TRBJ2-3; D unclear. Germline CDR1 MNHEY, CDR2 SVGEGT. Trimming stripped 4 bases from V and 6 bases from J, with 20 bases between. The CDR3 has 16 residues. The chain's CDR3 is CASSFKLQIRLDTQYF. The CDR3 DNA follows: TGTGCCAGCAGTTTTAAACTCCAGATTCGCCTCGATACGCAGTATTTT.

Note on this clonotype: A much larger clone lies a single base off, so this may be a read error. The CDR3 spells CASSLKSSGNTIYF. The CDR3 bases are TGTGCCAGCAGCCTAAAGAGCTCTGGAAACACCATATATTTT. The V gene is TRBV7-9, the J gene TRBJ1-3; D uncertain. This CDR3 has 14 amino acids. V was cut by 5 bases and J by 0 bases, with 8 bases left in between. Germline CDR1 and CDR2: SEHNR and FQNEAQ (reference sequence).

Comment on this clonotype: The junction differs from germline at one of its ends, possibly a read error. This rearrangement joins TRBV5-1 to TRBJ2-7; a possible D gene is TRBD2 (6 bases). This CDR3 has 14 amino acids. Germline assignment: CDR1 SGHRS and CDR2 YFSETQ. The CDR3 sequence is CSSQAGPGSYEQYF. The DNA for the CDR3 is TGCTCCAGCCAAGCGGGCCCCGGCTCCTACGAGCAGTACTTC. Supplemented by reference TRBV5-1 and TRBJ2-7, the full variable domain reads KAGVTQTPRYLIKTRGQQVTLSCSPISGHRSVSWYQQTPGQGLQFLFEYFSETQRNKGNFPGRFSGRQFSNSRSEMNVSTLELGDSALYLCSSQAGPGSYEQYFGPGTRLTVT.

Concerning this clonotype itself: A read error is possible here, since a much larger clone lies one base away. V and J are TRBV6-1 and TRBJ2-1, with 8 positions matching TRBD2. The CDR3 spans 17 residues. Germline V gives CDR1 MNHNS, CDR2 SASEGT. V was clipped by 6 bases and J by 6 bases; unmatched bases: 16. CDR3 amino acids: CASSNTPGGSEGNEQFF. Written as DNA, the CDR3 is TGTGCCAGCAGCAACACCCCGGGGGGGTCGGAGGGCAATGAGCAGTTCTTC.

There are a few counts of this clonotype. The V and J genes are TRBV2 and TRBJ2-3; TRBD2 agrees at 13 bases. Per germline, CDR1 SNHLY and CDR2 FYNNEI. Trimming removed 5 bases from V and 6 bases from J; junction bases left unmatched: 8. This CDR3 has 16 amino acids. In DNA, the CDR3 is TGTGCCAGCAGTATAACCGGGACTAGCGGGACGGATACGCAGTATTTT. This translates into CASSITGTSGTDTQYF.

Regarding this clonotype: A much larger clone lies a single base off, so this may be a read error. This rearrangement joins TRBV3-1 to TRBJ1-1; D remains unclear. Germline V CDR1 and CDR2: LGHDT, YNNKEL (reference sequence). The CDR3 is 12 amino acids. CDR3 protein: CASSLLKTEAFF. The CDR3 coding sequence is TGTGCCAGCAGCCTCCTGAAGACTGAAGCTTTCTTT.

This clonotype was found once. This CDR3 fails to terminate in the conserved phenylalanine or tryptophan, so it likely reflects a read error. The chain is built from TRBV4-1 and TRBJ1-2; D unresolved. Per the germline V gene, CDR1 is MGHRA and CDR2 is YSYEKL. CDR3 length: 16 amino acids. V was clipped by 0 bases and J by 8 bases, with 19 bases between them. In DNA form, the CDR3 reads TGCGCCAGCAGCCAAGATAATCGAGTACTCGGCTTCGGCTACACCTTA. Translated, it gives CASSQDNRVLGFGYTL.

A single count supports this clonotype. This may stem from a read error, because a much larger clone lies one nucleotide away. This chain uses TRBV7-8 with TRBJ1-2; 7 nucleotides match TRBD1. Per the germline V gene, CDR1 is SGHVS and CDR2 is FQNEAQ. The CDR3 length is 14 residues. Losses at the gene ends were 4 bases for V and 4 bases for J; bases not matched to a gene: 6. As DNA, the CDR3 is TGTGCCAGCAGCTCAGGGACAGATGTCTATGGCTACACCTTC. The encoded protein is CASSSGTDVYGYTF.

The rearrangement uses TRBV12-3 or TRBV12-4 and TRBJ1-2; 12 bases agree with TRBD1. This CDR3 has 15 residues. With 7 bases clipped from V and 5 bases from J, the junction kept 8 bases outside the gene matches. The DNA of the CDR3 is TGTGCCAGCAATATGAGGGGACAGGGGGCATATGGCTACACCTTC. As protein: CASNMRGQGAYGYTF.

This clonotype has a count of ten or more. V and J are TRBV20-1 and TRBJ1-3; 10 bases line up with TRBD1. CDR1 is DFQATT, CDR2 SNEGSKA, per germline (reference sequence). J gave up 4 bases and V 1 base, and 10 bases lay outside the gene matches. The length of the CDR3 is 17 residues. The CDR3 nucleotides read TGCAGTGCTAGAGCCCCAATAGACAGGGGGCTCGGAAACACCATATATTTT. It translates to CSARAPIDRGLGNTIYF.

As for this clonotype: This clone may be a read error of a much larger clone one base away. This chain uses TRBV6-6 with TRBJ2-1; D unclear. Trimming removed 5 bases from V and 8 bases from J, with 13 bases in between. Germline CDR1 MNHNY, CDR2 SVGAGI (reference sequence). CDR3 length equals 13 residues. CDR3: CASSPQLGDEQFF. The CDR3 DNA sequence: TGTGCCAGCAGTCCCCAGCTCGGCGATGAGCAGTTCTTC.

The CDR3 nucleotides read TGTGCCAGCAGCTTAGAGGGCGGGGAGCTGTATTTT. Translation: CASSLEGGELYF. The rearrangement joins TRBV11-2 to TRBJ2-3; the D gene is possibly TRBD2 (6 bases). The CDR3 is 12 amino acids. CDR1 and CDR2 from the germline V gene are SGHAT and FQNNGV. V lost 0 bases and J 14 bases, leaving 12 bases between the germline ends.